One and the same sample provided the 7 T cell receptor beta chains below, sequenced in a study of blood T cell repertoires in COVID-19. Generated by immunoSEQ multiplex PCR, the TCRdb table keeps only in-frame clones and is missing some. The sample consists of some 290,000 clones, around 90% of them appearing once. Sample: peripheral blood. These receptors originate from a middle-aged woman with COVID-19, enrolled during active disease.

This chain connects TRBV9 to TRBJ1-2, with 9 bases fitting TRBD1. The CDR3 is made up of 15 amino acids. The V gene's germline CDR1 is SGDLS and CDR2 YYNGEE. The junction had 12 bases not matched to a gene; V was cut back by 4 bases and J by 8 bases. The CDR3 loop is CASSLGGTGQGGYTF. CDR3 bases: TGTGCCAGCAGCCTCGGCGGGACAGGGCAAGGAGGCTACACCTTC. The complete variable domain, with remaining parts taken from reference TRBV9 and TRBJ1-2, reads DSGVTQTPKHLITATGQRVTLRCSPRSGDLSVYWYQQSLDQGLQFLIQYYNGEERAKGNILERFSAQQFPDLHSELNLSSLELGDSALYFCASSLGGTGQGGYTFGSGTRLTVV.

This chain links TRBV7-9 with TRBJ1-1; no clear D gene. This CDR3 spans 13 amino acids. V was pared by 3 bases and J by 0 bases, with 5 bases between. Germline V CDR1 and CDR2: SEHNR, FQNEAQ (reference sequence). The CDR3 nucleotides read TGTGCCAGCAGCTTCCGGGTGAACACTGAAGCTTTCTTT. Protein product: CASSFRVNTEAFF.

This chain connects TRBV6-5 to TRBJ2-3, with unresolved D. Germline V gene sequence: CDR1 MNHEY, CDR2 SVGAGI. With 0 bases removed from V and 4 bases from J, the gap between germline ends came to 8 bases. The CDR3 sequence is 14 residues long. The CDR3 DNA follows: TGTGCCAGCAGTTACTCGAAGAGATCAGATACGCAGTATTTT. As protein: CASSYSKRSDTQYF.

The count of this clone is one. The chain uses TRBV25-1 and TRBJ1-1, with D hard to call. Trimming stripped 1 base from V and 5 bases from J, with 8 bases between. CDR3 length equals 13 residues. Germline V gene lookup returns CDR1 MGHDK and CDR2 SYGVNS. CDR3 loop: CASSESGRTEAFF. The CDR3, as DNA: TGTGCCAGCAGTGAATCCGGCAGGACTGAAGCTTTCTTT.

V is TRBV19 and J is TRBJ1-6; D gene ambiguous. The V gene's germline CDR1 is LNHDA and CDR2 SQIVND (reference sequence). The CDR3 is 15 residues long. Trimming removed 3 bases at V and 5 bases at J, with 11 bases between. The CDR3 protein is CASSITGSDNSPLHF. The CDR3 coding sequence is TGTGCCAGTAGTATCACGGGATCCGATAATTCACCCCTCCACTTT.

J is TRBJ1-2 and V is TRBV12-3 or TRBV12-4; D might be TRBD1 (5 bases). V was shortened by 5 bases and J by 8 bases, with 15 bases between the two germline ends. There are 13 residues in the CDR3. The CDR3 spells CASSPPPRTGYTF. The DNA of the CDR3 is TGTGCCAGCAGTCCCCCACCCAGGACAGGCTACACCTTC.

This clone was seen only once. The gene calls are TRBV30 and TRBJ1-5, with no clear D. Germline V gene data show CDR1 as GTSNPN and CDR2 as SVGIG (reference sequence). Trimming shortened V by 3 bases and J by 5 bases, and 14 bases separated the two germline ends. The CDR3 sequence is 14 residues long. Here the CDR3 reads CAWSLGSSYQPQHF. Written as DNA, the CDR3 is TGTGCCTGGAGCCTAGGGAGTTCTTATCAGCCCCAGCATTTT.